These 23 T cell receptor beta chains share one sample of origin, sequenced in a study of vaccination and CD4 T cells after COVID-19. Treatment here: roughly 10-day PBMC culture with coronavirus spike peptide pools or control peptides (ViraFEST assay). The Oncomine TCR Beta short-read assay was applied to DNA of cultured CD4+ T cells. TCRdb reprocessed the PCR reads via MiXCR and lists one record per CDR3 protein. The sample consists of about 12,000 distinct CDR3 sequences, about 37% of them appearing once. For these receptors, no antigen is known. What was sequenced was cultured CD4+ T cells from blood. These receptors were collected from a human donor with COVID-19.

The chain employs TRBV6-1 and TRBJ1-6; possible D gene TRBD1, 5 bases. V lost 11 bases and J lost 9, with 14 bases in between. CDR1 is MNHNS and CDR2 is SASEGT in the germline V gene. The CDR3 sequence is 12 residues long. CDR3 sequence (DNA): TGTGCCTGCGGACAAAGAGGTTCACCCCTCCACTTT. Protein: CACGQRGSPLHF.

The chain joins TRBV11-3 to TRBJ2-7; D may correspond to TRBD1 or TRBD2 (6 bases each). The germline V and J ends were trimmed by 5 bases and 5 bases, with 22 bases remaining between them. Germline-derived CDR1 and CDR2 are SGHNT and YENEEA. The CDR3 spans 16 residues. This chain's CDR3 is CASSPGGAGVTNEQYF. As DNA, the CDR3 is TGTGCCAGCAGCCCAGGAGGGGCAGGGGTAACTAACGAGCAGTACTTC. The full variable domain, with the rest looked up from reference TRBV11-3 and TRBJ2-7, is EAGVVQSPRYKIIEKKQPVAFWCNPISGHNTLYWYLQNLGQGPELLIRYENEEAVDDSQLPKDRFSAERLKGVDSTLKIQPAELGDSAVYLCASSPGGAGVTNEQYFGPGTRLTVT.

The rearrangement links TRBV19 to TRBJ1-4, with D possibly matching TRBD1 (5 bases). The CDR3 runs 19 residues. CDR1 LNHDA and CDR2 SQIVND come from the germline V gene (reference sequence). The germline V and J ends were trimmed by 6 bases and 0 bases, with 23 bases remaining between them. This CDR3 is CASSPLGGARYATNEKLFF. The DNA for the CDR3 is TGTGCCAGTAGCCCGTTGGGAGGGGCGAGGTATGCAACTAATGAAAAACTGTTTTTT.

The V call is TRBV2, the J call TRBJ2-1; TRBD2 matches 13 bases. V was pared by 6 bases and J by 3 bases, with 2 bases of the junction left unmatched. Germline CDR1 is SNHLY and CDR2 is FYNNEI. The CDR3 is 15 residues long. This CDR3 is CASRTSGGSYNEQFF. DNA of the CDR3: TGTGCCAGCAGGACTAGCGGGGGGAGCTACAATGAGCAGTTCTTC.

The chain recombines TRBV19 with TRBJ1-2; D may be TRBD1 (5 bases). This CDR3 region has 12 residues. Trimming left V 8 bases short and J 6 bases short, with 13 bases between. Germline V lookup: CDR1 LNHDA, CDR2 SQIVND (reference sequence). This CDR3 reads CASADIGDGYTF. The CDR3, as DNA: TGTGCCAGTGCGGACATCGGGGATGGCTACACCTTC.

This clonotype turned up a few times. The CDR3 protein is CASSETDRRHEQYF. For the CDR3, the DNA is TGTGCCAGCAGTGAAACGGACAGGAGGCACGAGCAGTACTTC. The V gene is TRBV12-3 or TRBV12-4, the J gene TRBJ2-7, with 7 nucleotides matching TRBD1. This CDR3 is built from 14 residues. Germline trimming cut 5 bases from V and 5 bases from J; bases unmatched to any gene: 9.

The chain links TRBV5-1 to TRBJ2-5; TRBD1 matches at 10 bases. This CDR3 is built from 15 residues. Germline V gene data show CDR1 as SGHRS and CDR2 as YFSETQ. Trimming took 0 bases from V and 5 from J; bases not matched to a gene: 4. Here the CDR3 DNA reads TGCGCCAGCAGCTTGGGACAGGGGGCCGGTGAGACCCAGTACTTC. It yields the protein CASSLGQGAGETQYF. The full variable domain, its missing parts supplied by reference TRBV5-1 and TRBJ2-5, is KAGVTQTPRYLIKTRGQQVTLSCSPISGHRSVSWYQQTPGQGLQFLFEYFSETQRNKGNFPGRFSGRQFSNSRSEMNVSTLELGDSALYLCASSLGQGAGETQYFGPGTRLLVL.

This clonotype was detected once. The rearrangement links TRBV11-3 to TRBJ2-5; D possibly corresponds to TRBD1 (5 bases). Germline lookup yields CDR1 SGHNT and CDR2 YENEEA. The CDR3 runs to 15 residues. Trimming left V 0 bases short and J 4 bases short, with 12 bases between. The CDR3 bases are TGTGCCAGCAGCTTAGACACGCTAGGGGCAGAGACCCAGTACTTC. Its translation: CASSLDTLGAETQYF.

This sequence joins TRBV6-1 and TRBJ2-3; 8 bases line up with TRBD2. J was trimmed by 2 bases and V by 7 bases; bases with no gene match: 17. CDR3 length equals 18 residues. The V gene's germline CDR1 is MNHNS and CDR2 SASEGT. As DNA, the CDR3 is TGTGCCAGCATTAAATCTGGGAGTGGCGGGGGGCCCACAGATACGCAGTATTTT. It translates to CASIKSGSGGGPTDTQYF.

V gene TRBV2 combines with J gene TRBJ1-3, with D perhaps matching TRBD1 (6 bases). The V and J ends lost 6 bases and 3 bases respectively, with 12 bases between them. Germline CDR1 and CDR2: SNHLY and FYNNEI. The CDR3 is 14 residues long. The CDR3 loop is CASRAGGLGNTIYF. CDR3 nucleotide sequence: TGTGCCAGCAGGGCCGGGGGGCTTGGAAACACCATATATTTT.

The gene calls are TRBV6-1 and TRBJ2-1, with 8 bases lining up with TRBD1. CDR3 length: 12 amino acids. Germline CDR1 is MNHNS and CDR2 is SASEGT. Trimming removed 4 bases from V and 7 bases from J; junction bases left unmatched: 0. The CDR3 nucleotides are TGTGCCAGCAGTGGACAGGGGAATGAGCAGTTCTTC. This codes for CASSGQGNEQFF.

The CDR3 DNA sequence: TGTGCCAGCAGTTTTAGGGGGGGCGCGGGGACCGGGGAGCTGTTTTTT. Translating gives CASSFRGGAGTGELFF. The chain links TRBV12-3 or TRBV12-4 to TRBJ2-2; perhaps TRBD2 as D (7 bases). Deletions cut 3 bases from V and 5 bases from J, with 16 bases between. The CDR3 consists of 16 residues.

V and J are TRBV27 and TRBJ1-3; possibly TRBD1 for D (6 bases). Germline V gives CDR1 MNHEY, CDR2 SMNVEV (reference sequence). The CDR3 is made up of 15 amino acids. With 8 bases removed from V and 4 bases from J, the gap between germline ends came to 18 bases. CDR3 sequence: CASGRGPGAGNTIYF. The CDR3 nucleotides read TGTGCCAGCGGCCGCGGGCCAGGGGCCGGAAACACCATATATTTT.

This clonotype came up a few times. V is TRBV6-2 or TRBV6-3 and J is TRBJ1-2, with D tentatively TRBD1 (6 bases). V dropped 2 bases and J dropped 4 bases, with 11 bases sitting between them. CDR3 length: 14 residues. The germline V gene has CDR1 MNHEY and CDR2 SVGEGT. The CDR3 sequence: CASSYLVRGYGYTF. In DNA, the CDR3 is TGTGCCAGCAGTTACCTTGTCAGGGGCTATGGCTACACCTTC.

This sequence joins TRBV7-9 and TRBJ1-5; D remains unclear. This CDR3 has 13 amino acids. Germline loops: CDR1 SEHNR, CDR2 FQNEAQ (reference sequence). Trimming took off 1 base at V and 7 bases at J, with 8 bases between the two ends. The CDR3 DNA reads as TGTGCCAGCAGCTTAGGGGTACAGCAGCCCCAGCATTTT. It is translated as CASSLGVQQPQHF. Drawing the rest from reference TRBV7-9 and TRBJ1-5, the complete variable domain is DTGVSQNPRHKITKRGQNVTFRCDPISEHNRLYWYRQTLGQGPEFLTYFQNEAQLEKSRLLSDRFSAERPKGSFSTLEIQRTEQGDSAMYLCASSLGVQQPQHFGDGTRLSIL.

The V and J genes are TRBV6-2 or TRBV6-3 and TRBJ2-2; 8 positions agree with TRBD2. The CDR3 runs to 19 residues. J lost 0 bases, V lost 2 bases, and 11 bases had no gene match. Looked up from germline, CDR1 is MNHEY and CDR2 is SVGEGT. The CDR3, as DNA: TGTGCCAGCAGTTACCCTGAGGCAGCGGGGGCTGCGAACACCGGGGAGCTGTTTTTT. Translation: CASSYPEAAGAANTGELFF.

The V call is TRBV20-1, the J call TRBJ2-2; 10 bases fit TRBD2. The V gene's germline CDR1 is DFQATT and CDR2 SNEGSKA (reference sequence). The length of the CDR3 is 15 residues. V gave up 0 bases and J gave up 7 bases; unmatched junction bases: 5. The CDR3 protein is CSARDRRLAGGELFF. For the CDR3, the DNA is TGCAGTGCTAGAGACCGGAGACTAGCGGGCGGGGAGCTGTTTTTT.

The rearrangement links TRBV7-6 to TRBJ2-2, with D tentatively TRBD1 (6 bases). This CDR3 has 16 residues. Germline V gene sequence: CDR1 SGHVS, CDR2 FNYEAQ. Trimming removed 6 bases from V and 7 bases from J, with 21 bases in between. CDR3 in DNA: TGTGCCAGCAGACCCGAGGGGGTCGCTCAGAGCGGGGAGCTGTTTTTT. Encoded protein: CASRPEGVAQSGELFF.

The sample holds one count of this clonotype. V and J are TRBV6-1 and TRBJ2-7; 7 bases line up with TRBD2. The end of the DNA aligns better with TRBJ2-5, so the J call may be wrong. Germline V gene lookup returns CDR1 MNHNS and CDR2 SASEGT. CDR3 length: 13 residues. The CDR3 here is CASSAMGRVTQYF. In DNA form, the CDR3 reads TGTGCCAGCAGTGCTATGGGGAGGGTGACCCAGTACTTC.

This clonotype was seen only a few times. This chain uses TRBV6-1 with TRBJ2-3; 7 bases match TRBD2. The germline gives CDR1 MNHNS, CDR2 SASEGT. This CDR3 contains 16 residues. The ends lost 6 bases at V and 0 bases at J; junction bases unmatched: 9. CDR3 bases: TGTGCCAGCAGGGGGGGTTCTAGCGGAAGCACAGATACGCAGTATTTT. Translating gives CASRGGSSGSTDTQYF.

The rearrangement links TRBV11-2 to TRBJ2-7; D gene uncertain. Trimming removed 3 bases at V and 6 bases at J, with 9 bases between. The CDR3 has 12 amino acids. Germline V CDR1 and CDR2: SGHAT, FQNNGV. CDR3: CASSLVLIEQYF. The CDR3 nucleotides read TGTGCCAGCAGCTTGGTGCTGATCGAGCAGTACTTC.

The V call is TRBV27, the J call TRBJ2-5; maybe TRBD2 (6 bases). CDR1 is MNHEY, CDR2 SMNVEV, per germline (reference sequence). The CDR3 sequence is 16 residues long. V was shortened by 3 bases and J by 4 bases, with 18 bases between the two germline ends. CDR3 region: CASSFSGVPLRETQYF. CDR3 DNA sequence: TGTGCCAGCAGTTTTTCGGGAGTCCCTCTACGAGAGACCCAGTACTTC.

The table lists this clonotype with a few counts. The chain joins TRBV6-2 or TRBV6-3 to TRBJ2-7; 14 nucleotides match TRBD2. V shed 4 bases, J shed 2 bases, and the junction held 7 bases outside the gene matches. The CDR3 is 17 residues long. Germline CDR1 MNHEY, CDR2 SVGEGT. The CDR3 here is CASSWGLAGALTYEQYF. The CDR3 DNA sequence: TGTGCCAGCAGTTGGGGACTAGCGGGGGCCCTTACCTACGAGCAGTACTTC.